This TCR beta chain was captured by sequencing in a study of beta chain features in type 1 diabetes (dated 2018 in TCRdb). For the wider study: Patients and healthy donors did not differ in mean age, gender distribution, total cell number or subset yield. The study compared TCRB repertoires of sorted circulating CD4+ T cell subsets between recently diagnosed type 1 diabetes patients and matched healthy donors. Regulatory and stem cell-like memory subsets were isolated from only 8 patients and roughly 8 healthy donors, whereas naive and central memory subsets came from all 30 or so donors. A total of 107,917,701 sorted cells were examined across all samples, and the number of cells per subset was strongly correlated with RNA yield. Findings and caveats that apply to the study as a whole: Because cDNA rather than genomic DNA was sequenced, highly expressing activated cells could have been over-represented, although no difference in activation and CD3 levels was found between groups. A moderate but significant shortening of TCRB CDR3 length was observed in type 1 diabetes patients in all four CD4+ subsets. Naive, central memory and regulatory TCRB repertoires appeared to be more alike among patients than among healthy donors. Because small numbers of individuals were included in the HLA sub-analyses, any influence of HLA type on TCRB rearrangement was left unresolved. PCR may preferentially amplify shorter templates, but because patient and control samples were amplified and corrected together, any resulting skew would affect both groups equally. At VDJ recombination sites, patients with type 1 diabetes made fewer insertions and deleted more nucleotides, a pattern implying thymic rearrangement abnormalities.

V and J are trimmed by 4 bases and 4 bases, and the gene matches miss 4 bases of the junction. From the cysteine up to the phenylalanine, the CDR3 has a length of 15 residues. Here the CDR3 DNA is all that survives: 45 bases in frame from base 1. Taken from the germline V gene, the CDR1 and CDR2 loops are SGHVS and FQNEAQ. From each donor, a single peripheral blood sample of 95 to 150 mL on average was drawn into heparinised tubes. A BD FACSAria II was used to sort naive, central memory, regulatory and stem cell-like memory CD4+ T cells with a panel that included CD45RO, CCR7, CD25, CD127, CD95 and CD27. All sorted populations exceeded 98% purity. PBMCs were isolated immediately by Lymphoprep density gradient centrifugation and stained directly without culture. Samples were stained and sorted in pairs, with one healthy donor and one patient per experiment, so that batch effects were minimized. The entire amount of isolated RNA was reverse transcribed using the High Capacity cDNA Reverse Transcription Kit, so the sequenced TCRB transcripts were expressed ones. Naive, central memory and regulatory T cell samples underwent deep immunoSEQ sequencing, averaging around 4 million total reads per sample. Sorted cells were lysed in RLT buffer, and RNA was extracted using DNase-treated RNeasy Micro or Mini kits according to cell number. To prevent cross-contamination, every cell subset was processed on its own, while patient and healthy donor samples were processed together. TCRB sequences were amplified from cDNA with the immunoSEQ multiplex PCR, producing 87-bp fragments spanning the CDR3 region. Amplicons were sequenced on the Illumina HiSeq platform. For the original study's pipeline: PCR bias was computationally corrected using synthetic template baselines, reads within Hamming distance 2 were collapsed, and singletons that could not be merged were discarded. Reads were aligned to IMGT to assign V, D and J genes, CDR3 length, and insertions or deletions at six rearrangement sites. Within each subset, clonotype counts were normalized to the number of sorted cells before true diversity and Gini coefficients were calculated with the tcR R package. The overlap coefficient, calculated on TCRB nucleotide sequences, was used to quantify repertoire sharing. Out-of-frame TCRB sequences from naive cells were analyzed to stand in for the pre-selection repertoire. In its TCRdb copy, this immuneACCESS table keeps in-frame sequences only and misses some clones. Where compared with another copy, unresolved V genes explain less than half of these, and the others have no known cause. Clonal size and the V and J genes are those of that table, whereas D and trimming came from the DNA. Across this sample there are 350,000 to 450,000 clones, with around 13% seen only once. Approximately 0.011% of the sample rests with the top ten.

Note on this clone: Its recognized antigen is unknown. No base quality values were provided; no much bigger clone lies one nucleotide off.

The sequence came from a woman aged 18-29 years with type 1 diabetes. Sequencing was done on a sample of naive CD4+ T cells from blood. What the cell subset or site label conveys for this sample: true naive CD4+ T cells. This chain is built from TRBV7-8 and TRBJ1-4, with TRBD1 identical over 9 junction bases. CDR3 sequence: CASSSEGQGNEKLFF. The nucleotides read TGTGCCAGCAGCTCAGAGGGACAGGGTAATGAAAAACTGTTTTTT.